The 31 T cell receptor beta chains below come from one sample, sequenced in a study of T cell responses to AZD1222 COVID-19 vaccine. Assay: immunoSEQ multiplex PCR; the TCRdb copy retains only in-frame clones and omits some. The table shows more than 150,000 clones, with 94% occurring only once. This sample comprised peripheral blood, obtained on day 0 of AZD1222 vaccination. The source of these receptors is an adult in good health.

The rearrangement links TRBV10-3 to TRBJ1-1; TRBD1 agrees at 7 bases. Germline V gives CDR1 ENHRY, CDR2 SYGVKD. V trimming: 10 bases; J trimming: 4 bases; junction bases outside the gene matches: 9. This CDR3 spans 13 amino acids. The CDR3 region has the DNA TGTGCCACCAGGACAGGCGACGGCACTGAAGCTTTCTTT. Protein: CATRTGDGTEAFF.

This chain links TRBV20-1 with TRBJ2-3; D is unclear. Germline V gene data show CDR1 as DFQATT and CDR2 as SNEGSKA (reference sequence). This CDR3 spans 11 amino acids. V lost 3 bases and J lost 5, with 6 bases in between. The CDR3 protein is CSASRRDTQYF. In DNA, the CDR3 is TGCAGTGCTAGCCGGAGAGATACGCAGTATTTT.

The V gene is TRBV15, the J gene TRBJ2-1, with 10 bases aligning to TRBD1. V shed 5 bases and J 10 bases; nucleotides not matched to a gene: 5. This CDR3 contains 13 residues. The germline V gene encodes CDR1 LNHNV and CDR2 YYDKDF (reference sequence). The CDR3 protein is CATSERQGAEQFF. The CDR3 coding sequence is TGTGCCACCAGCGAACGACAGGGGGCAGAGCAGTTCTTC.

This clone was observed a single time. The rearrangement joins TRBV5-1 to TRBJ2-3; TRBD2 agrees at 8 bases. Germline assignment: CDR1 SGHRS and CDR2 YFSETQ. J lost 5 bases, V lost 10 bases, and 12 bases had no gene match. The CDR3 is 14 residues long. The CDR3 loop reads CASREGLSGDTQYF. The CDR3 nucleotides read TGCGCCTCCCGGGAGGGGTTATCCGGAGATACGCAGTATTTT.

The gene calls are TRBV18 and TRBJ1-2; no reliable D call. V dropped 2 bases and J dropped 4 bases, with 14 bases sitting between them. This CDR3 has 15 residues. The germline gives CDR1 KGHSH, CDR2 LQKENI. The CDR3 coding sequence is TGTGCCAGCTCACCAGGCCCCTCGAGTAGCTATGGCTACACCTTC. This codes for CASSPGPSSSYGYTF. The full variable domain, completed using reference TRBV18 and TRBJ1-2, is NAGVMQNPRHLVRRRGQEARLRCSPMKGHSHVYWYRQLPEEGLKFMVYLQKENIIDESGMPKERFSAEFPKEGPSILRIQQVVRGDSAAYFCASSPGPSSSYGYTFGSGTRLTVV.

The chain employs TRBV10-2 and TRBJ1-2, with D perhaps TRBD1 (5 bases). Trimming removed 7 bases from V and 6 bases from J, with 15 bases in between. Germline lookup yields CDR1 WSHSY and CDR2 SAAADI. The CDR3 extends over 13 amino acids. Written as DNA, the CDR3 is TGCGCCAGCACGGGGGAGAGGGGTAATGGCTACACCTTC. Protein sequence: CASTGERGNGYTF.

The chain couples TRBV10-2 to TRBJ1-2; the match to TRBD1 covers 7 bases. Losses at the gene ends were 6 bases for V and 0 bases for J; bases not matched to a gene: 4. From germline, CDR1 is WSHSY and CDR2 SAAADI. The CDR3 length is 14 residues. The CDR3 is CASRLQGSNYGYTF. In DNA, the CDR3 is TGCGCCAGCAGGCTACAGGGGTCTAACTATGGCTACACCTTC.

The chain combines TRBV5-5 with TRBJ1-3, with 9 nucleotides matching TRBD1. From germline, CDR1 is SGHKS and CDR2 YYEKEE (reference sequence). With 4 bases clipped from V and 4 bases from J, the junction kept 9 bases outside the gene matches. This CDR3 is built from 16 residues. For the CDR3, the DNA is TGTGCCAGCAGCACCGGGACAGGGCAGGGGGGAAACACCATATATTTT. Translated: CASSTGTGQGGNTIYF.

This chain uses TRBV9 with TRBJ1-2, with a tentative D call TRBD1 (6 bases). The length of the CDR3 is 15 residues. Looked up from germline, CDR1 is SGDLS and CDR2 is YYNGEE. The V and J ends lost 1 base and 2 bases respectively, with 12 bases between them. The CDR3 loop reads CASSVYLTGNYGYTF. CDR3 bases: TGTGCCAGCAGCGTATATCTTACAGGGAACTATGGCTACACCTTC. The variable domain in full, completed from reference TRBV9 and TRBJ1-2, reads DSGVTQTPKHLITATGQRVTLRCSPRSGDLSVYWYQQSLDQGLQFLIQYYNGEERAKGNILERFSAQQFPDLHSELNLSSLELGDSALYFCASSVYLTGNYGYTFGSGTRLTVV.

The chain joins TRBV7-2 to TRBJ1-3; D unresolved. V shed 0 bases and J shed 0 bases, with 9 bases lying between them. Germline V lookup: CDR1 SGHTA, CDR2 FQGNSA. This CDR3 comprises 16 residues. CDR3: CASSLAVRGSGNTIYF. The CDR3 DNA follows: TGTGCCAGCAGCTTAGCGGTCCGGGGCTCTGGAAACACCATATATTTT. Using reference TRBV7-2 and TRBJ1-3 for the parts outside the CDR3, the full variable domain is GAGVSQSPSNKVTEKGKDVELRCDPISGHTALYWYRQSLGQGLEFLIYFQGNSAPDKSGLPSDRFSAERTGGSVSTLTIQRTQQEDSAVYLCASSLAVRGSGNTIYFGEGSWLTVV.

The CDR3 protein is CASSFGGEQFF. Here the CDR3 DNA reads TGTGCCAGCAGTTTTGGGGGTGAGCAGTTCTTC. V usage is TRBV28 and J usage is TRBJ2-1, with D perhaps matching TRBD1 or TRBD2 (5 bases each). With 3 bases removed from V and 9 bases from J, the gap between germline ends came to 6 bases. CDR1 is MDHEN, CDR2 SYDVKM, per germline. There are 11 residues in the CDR3.

CDR3: CASSPAEMNTEAFF. Written as DNA, the CDR3 is TGTGCCAGCTCACCGGCAGAGATGAACACTGAAGCTTTCTTT. The chain combines TRBV18 with TRBJ1-1, with unresolved D. V was shortened by 3 bases and J by 0 bases, with 8 bases between the two germline ends. This CDR3 region has 14 residues. The germline V gene encodes CDR1 KGHSH and CDR2 LQKENI.

V usage is TRBV29-1 and J usage is TRBJ2-1, with 7 bases fitting TRBD1. This CDR3 is built from 12 residues. The germline gives CDR1 SQVTM, CDR2 ANQGSEA. The trim removed 7 bases at V and 8 bases at J, leaving 8 bases unmatched. The CDR3 DNA reads TGCAGCGCCCGGAACAGGGGTGATGAGCAGTTCTTC. Its translation is CSARNRGDEQFF.

This chain uses TRBV29-1 with TRBJ1-4, with D hard to call. Germline CDR1 and CDR2: SQVTM and ANQGSEA. V shed 4 bases and J shed 7 bases, with 10 bases lying between them. The CDR3 is 12 residues long. CDR3 region: CSVAGGSEKLFF. The CDR3 coding sequence is TGCAGCGTTGCCGGTGGGAGTGAAAAACTGTTTTTT. Based on the CDR3 plus reference TRBV29-1 and TRBJ1-4, the full variable domain is SAVISQKPSRDICQRGTSLTIQCQVDSQVTMMFWYRQQPGQSLTLIATANQGSEATYESGFVIDKFPISRPNLTFSTLTVSNMSPEDSSIYLCSVAGGSEKLFFGSGTQLSVL.

The CDR3 DNA is TGTGCCAGCAGCGTTGGGACGGTAACCTTGGGAGAAAAACTGTTTTTT. This translates into CASSVGTVTLGEKLFF. This chain joins TRBV9 and TRBJ1-4, with a possible D match to TRBD1 (5 bases). The CDR3 length is 16 residues. Germline V gene sequence: CDR1 SGDLS, CDR2 YYNGEE. V shed 2 bases and J shed 8 bases, with 19 bases lying between them.

The chain carries TRBV27 and TRBJ1-2; the match to TRBD1 covers 8 bases. Germline CDR1 and CDR2: MNHEY and SMNVEV (reference sequence). Unmatched junction bases numbered 13, after V lost 5 bases and J lost 8 bases. The CDR3 covers 15 residues. In DNA form, the CDR3 reads TGTGCCAGCAGTGTGGTAGGCCAGGGGGCTTGGGGCTACACCTTC. As protein: CASSVVGQGAWGYTF.

Only one count was recorded for this clone. This chain links TRBV28 with TRBJ2-7, with D possibly matching TRBD2 (6 bases). Deletions cut 8 bases from V and 6 bases from J, with 17 bases between. This CDR3 contains 13 residues. CDR1 MDHEN and CDR2 SYDVKM come from the germline V gene. In nucleotides, the CDR3 is TGTGCCAGCGGGGGGTCCCTCATGTCCGAGCAGTACTTC. It translates to CASGGSLMSEQYF.

The rearrangement uses TRBV28 and TRBJ1-5; D ambiguous. The V and J ends lost 3 bases and 0 bases respectively, with 9 bases between them. Germline V gene sequence: CDR1 MDHEN, CDR2 SYDVKM. The CDR3 is made up of 15 amino acids. This CDR3 reads CASSLEDYSNQPQHF. The CDR3 coding sequence is TGTGCCAGCAGTTTGGAGGATTATAGCAATCAGCCCCAGCATTTT.

The genes are TRBV27 and TRBJ1-6; tentative D call: TRBD1 (6 bases). V lost 2 bases and J 7 bases, leaving 12 bases between the germline ends. Germline CDR1 and CDR2: MNHEY and SMNVEV (reference sequence). The CDR3 length is 15 residues. CDR3 coding DNA: TGTGCCAGCAGTTTAAGGGAGGGGACAAATTCACCCCTCCACTTT. Translation gives CASSLREGTNSPLHF.

The rearrangement joins TRBV27 to TRBJ1-6; D might be TRBD1 (6 bases). Looked up from germline, CDR1 is MNHEY and CDR2 is SMNVEV (reference sequence). The CDR3 covers 15 residues. V was clipped by 7 bases and J by 7 bases, with 17 bases between them. The CDR3 sequence is CASTQGRGGNSPLHF. Here the CDR3 DNA reads TGTGCCAGCACTCAGGGCAGGGGCGGCAATTCACCCCTCCACTTT.

The chain carries TRBV5-4 and TRBJ2-1; 12 bases fit TRBD2. CDR3 length: 16 residues. J lost 8 bases, V lost 3 bases, and 9 bases had no gene match. The germline CDR1 and CDR2 sequences are SGHNT and YYREEE (reference sequence). The DNA for the CDR3 is TGTGCCAGCAGCTCGGCAAAGACTAGCGGGAGTGATGAGCAGTTCTTC. Translating gives CASSSAKTSGSDEQFF.

This clone was detected only once. This chain joins TRBV30 and TRBJ1-2, with D unclear. Germline CDR1 and CDR2: GTSNPN and SVGIG (reference sequence). V was cut by 8 bases and J by 9 bases, with 13 bases left in between. The CDR3 runs 10 residues. CDR3 DNA: TGTGCCCTGGCTATCGGGAGCTACACCTTC. Translated: CALAIGSYTF.

V usage is TRBV7-9 and J usage is TRBJ1-1, with 9 bases that match TRBD1. The CDR3 consists of 14 residues. Germline V gene data show CDR1 as SEHNR and CDR2 as FQNEAQ (reference sequence). Unmatched junction bases numbered 5, after V lost 3 bases and J lost 6 bases. CDR3 sequence reads: CASSFFGQGPEAFF. CDR3 DNA: TGTGCCAGCAGCTTTTTCGGACAGGGGCCTGAAGCTTTCTTT. Using reference TRBV7-9 and TRBJ1-1 for the parts outside the CDR3, the full variable domain is DTGVSQNPRHKITKRGQNVTFRCDPISEHNRLYWYRQTLGQGPEFLTYFQNEAQLEKSRLLSDRFSAERPKGSFSTLEIQRTEQGDSAMYLCASSFFGQGPEAFFGQGTRLTVV.

V gene TRBV6-5 combines with J gene TRBJ1-2; no firm D call. V was trimmed by 0 bases and J by 5 bases, leaving 7 bases between them. Germline assignment: CDR1 MNHEY and CDR2 SVGAGI. This CDR3 has 13 residues. The CDR3: CASSYSKRYGYTF. CDR3 DNA sequence: TGTGCCAGCAGTTACTCGAAGCGGTATGGCTACACCTTC.

The chain carries TRBV5-1 and TRBJ1-4; D unresolved. Trimming stripped 5 bases from V and 3 bases from J, with 11 bases between. The CDR3 totals 14 residues. Germline CDR1 is SGHRS and CDR2 is YFSETQ. CDR3 bases: TGCGCCAGCAGTGTCGGGGAGCCTAATGAAAAACTGTTTTTT. Translated: CASSVGEPNEKLFF.

This sequence joins TRBV5-1 and TRBJ2-7, with no clear D. The CDR3 has 11 residues. Trimming shortened V by 2 bases and J by 1 base, and 1 base separated the two germline ends. CDR1 SGHRS and CDR2 YFSETQ come from the germline V gene. CDR3 sequence (DNA): TGCGCCAGCAGCTTTTCCTACGAGCAGTACTTC. It translates to CASSFSYEQYF.

This clone was seen once. This chain links TRBV10-3 with TRBJ2-1; 10 bases are a match to TRBD1. The V and J ends lost 2 bases and 7 bases, in that order; junction bases with no gene match: 5. Germline V gene sequence: CDR1 ENHRY, CDR2 SYGVKD. There are 15 residues in the CDR3. CDR3 coding DNA: TGTGCCATCAGTGAGACCGGGACAGGGGTAAATGAGCAGTTCTTC. This encodes CAISETGTGVNEQFF.

This clone was seen once. This chain joins TRBV27 and TRBJ2-3; D is uncertain. Germline V gene sequence: CDR1 MNHEY, CDR2 SMNVEV (reference sequence). V was cut by 3 bases and J by 6 bases, with 13 bases left in between. The CDR3 is made up of 14 amino acids. In DNA form, the CDR3 reads TGTGCCAGCAGTTTTAATGTAGTGGTGGATACGCAGTATTTT. The encoded protein is CASSFNVVVDTQYF.

There are a few counts of this clone. The rearrangement uses TRBV6-1 and TRBJ1-5; D unresolved. CDR3 length: 16 residues. Trimming removed 0 bases at V and 6 bases at J, with 15 bases between. The germline gives CDR1 MNHNS, CDR2 SASEGT. CDR3 DNA: TGTGCCAGCAGTGAAGCGAACCTGGGGAGAGGTCAGCCCCAGCATTTT. Amino acid sequence: CASSEANLGRGQPQHF.

This clone was observed a handful of times. The rearrangement links TRBV3-1 (or the pseudogene TRBV3-2) to TRBJ2-1; possible D gene TRBD2, 6 bases. V lost 4 bases, J lost 8 bases, and 15 bases lay in between. The CDR3 covers 14 residues. Germline V CDR1 and CDR2: LGHDT, YNNKEL (reference sequence). CDR3 loop: CASSRLGGLDEQFF. In DNA, the CDR3 is TGTGCCAGCAGCCGACTAGGTGGGTTGGATGAGCAGTTCTTC.

This clone was observed a single time. J is TRBJ2-1 and V is TRBV28, with no clear D. The V gene lost 1 base and the J gene lost 3 bases, with 7 bases spanning the gap. There are 14 residues in the CDR3. CDR1 and CDR2 from the germline V gene are MDHEN and SYDVKM. DNA of the CDR3: TGTGCCAGCAGTTTATACGGATACTACAATGAGCAGTTCTTC. Amino acids: CASSLYGYYNEQFF.